This T cell receptor beta chain derives from a study of blood T cells in healthy people across ages. The study, taken as a whole, reports: Per million T cells, the diversity of TCR beta decreased roughly linearly as age advanced. It was found that TCR beta diversity correlated strongly with the percentage of naive T cells. Higher diversity and more naive CD4+ cells were features of long-lived donors, compared to aged donors.

With a J-beta primer mix and a sample-barcoded 5' primer, a second PCR ran about 7 to 12 cycles. MiXCR was run by TCRdb on the 5' RACE reads, yielding one entry per CDR3 protein. The table lists about 1.8 million distinct CDR3 sequences, roughly 50% of them singletons. V was cut by 3 bases and J by 0 bases, with 9 bases left in between. Looked up from germline, CDR1 is MNHEY and CDR2 is SMNVEV (reference sequence). The CDR3 is made up of 15 amino acids. A note on this clonotype: Its antigen is not identified.

The source material was blood. The rearrangement uses TRBV27 and TRBJ1-5; D call uncertain. The clonotype comes from a woman between 40 and 55 years old in good health. In nucleotides, the CDR3 is TGTGCCAGCAGTTTCGGCCTTAATAGCAATCAGCCCCAGCATTTT. Protein product: CASSFGLNSNQPQHF.